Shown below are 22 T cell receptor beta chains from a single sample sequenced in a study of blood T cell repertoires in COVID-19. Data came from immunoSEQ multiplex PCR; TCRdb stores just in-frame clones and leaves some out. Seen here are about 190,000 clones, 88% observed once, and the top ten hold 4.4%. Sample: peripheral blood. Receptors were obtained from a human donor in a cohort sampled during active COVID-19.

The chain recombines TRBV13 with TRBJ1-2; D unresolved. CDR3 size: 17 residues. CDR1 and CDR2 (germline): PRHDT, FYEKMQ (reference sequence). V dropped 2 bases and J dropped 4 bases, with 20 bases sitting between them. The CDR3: CASSLRTPPREGYGYTF. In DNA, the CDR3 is TGTGCCAGCAGCTTAAGGACCCCCCCACGGGAGGGCTATGGCTACACCTTC.

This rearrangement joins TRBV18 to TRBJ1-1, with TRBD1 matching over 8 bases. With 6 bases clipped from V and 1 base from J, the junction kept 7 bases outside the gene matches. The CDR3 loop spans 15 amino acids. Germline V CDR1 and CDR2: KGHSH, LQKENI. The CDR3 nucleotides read TGTGCCAGCTCGGGTCGGACAGGGACGAACACTGAAGCTTTCTTT. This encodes CASSGRTGTNTEAFF.

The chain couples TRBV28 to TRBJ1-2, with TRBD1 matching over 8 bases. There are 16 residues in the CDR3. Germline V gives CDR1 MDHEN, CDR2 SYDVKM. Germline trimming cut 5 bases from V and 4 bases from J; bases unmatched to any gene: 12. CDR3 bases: TGTGCCAGCAGTCAAACTGGACAGGGCAAAATCTATGGCTACACCTTC. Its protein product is CASSQTGQGKIYGYTF.

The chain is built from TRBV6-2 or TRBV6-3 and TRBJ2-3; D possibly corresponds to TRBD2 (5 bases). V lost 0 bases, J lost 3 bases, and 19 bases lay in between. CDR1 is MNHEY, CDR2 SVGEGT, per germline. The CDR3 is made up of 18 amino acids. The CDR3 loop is CASSYSLTSDVGTDTQYF. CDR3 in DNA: TGTGCCAGCAGTTACTCACTTACTAGTGATGTAGGGACAGATACGCAGTATTTT.

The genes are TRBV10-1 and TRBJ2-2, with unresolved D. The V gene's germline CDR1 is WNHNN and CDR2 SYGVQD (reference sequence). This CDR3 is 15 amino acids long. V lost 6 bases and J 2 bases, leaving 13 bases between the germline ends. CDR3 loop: CASSYRVLNTGELFF. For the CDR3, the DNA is TGCGCCAGCAGCTACAGAGTTCTCAACACCGGGGAGCTGTTTTTT.

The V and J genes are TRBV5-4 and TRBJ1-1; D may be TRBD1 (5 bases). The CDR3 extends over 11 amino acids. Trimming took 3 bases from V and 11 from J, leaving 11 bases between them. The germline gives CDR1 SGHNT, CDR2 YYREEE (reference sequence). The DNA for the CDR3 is TGTGCCAGCAGCTACCAGGGAAGGGCTTTCTTT. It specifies CASSYQGRAFF.

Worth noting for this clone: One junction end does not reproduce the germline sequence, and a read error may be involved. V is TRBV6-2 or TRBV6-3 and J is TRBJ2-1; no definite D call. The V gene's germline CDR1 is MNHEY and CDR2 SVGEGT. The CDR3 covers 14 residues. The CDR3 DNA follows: TGTGCCAGCAGTTACTCGATGGTGTACAGTGAGCAGTTCTTC. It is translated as CASSYSMVYSEQFF.

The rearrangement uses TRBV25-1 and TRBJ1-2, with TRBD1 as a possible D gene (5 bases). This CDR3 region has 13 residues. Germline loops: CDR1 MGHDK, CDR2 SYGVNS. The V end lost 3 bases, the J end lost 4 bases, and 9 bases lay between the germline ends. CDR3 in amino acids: CASSEGGGYGYTF. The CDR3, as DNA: TGTGCCAGCAGTGAGGGGGGAGGCTATGGCTACACCTTC.

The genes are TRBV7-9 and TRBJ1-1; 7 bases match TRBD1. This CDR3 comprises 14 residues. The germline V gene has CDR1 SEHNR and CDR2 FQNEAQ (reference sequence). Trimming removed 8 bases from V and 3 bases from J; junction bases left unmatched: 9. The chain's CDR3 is CASGGTGAHTEAFF. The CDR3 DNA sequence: TGTGCCAGCGGGGGTACAGGGGCCCACACTGAAGCTTTCTTT.

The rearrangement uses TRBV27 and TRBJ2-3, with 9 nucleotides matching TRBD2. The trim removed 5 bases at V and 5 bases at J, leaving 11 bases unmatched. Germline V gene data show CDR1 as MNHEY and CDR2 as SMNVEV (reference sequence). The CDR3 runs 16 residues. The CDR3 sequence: CASSPYGTSLGDTQYF. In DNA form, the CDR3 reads TGTGCCAGCAGTCCCTACGGGACTAGCCTCGGAGATACGCAGTATTTT.

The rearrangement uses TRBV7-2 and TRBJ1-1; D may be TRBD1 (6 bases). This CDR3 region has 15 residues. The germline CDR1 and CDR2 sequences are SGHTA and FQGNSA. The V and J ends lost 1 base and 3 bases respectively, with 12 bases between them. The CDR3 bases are TGTGCCAGCAGCTTAGTTACAGGGAGTGACACTGAAGCTTTCTTT. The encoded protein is CASSLVTGSDTEAFF. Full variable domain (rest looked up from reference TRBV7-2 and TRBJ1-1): GAGVSQSPSNKVTEKGKDVELRCDPISGHTALYWYRQSLGQGLEFLIYFQGNSAPDKSGLPSDRFSAERTGGSVSTLTIQRTQQEDSAVYLCASSLVTGSDTEAFFGQGTRLTVV.

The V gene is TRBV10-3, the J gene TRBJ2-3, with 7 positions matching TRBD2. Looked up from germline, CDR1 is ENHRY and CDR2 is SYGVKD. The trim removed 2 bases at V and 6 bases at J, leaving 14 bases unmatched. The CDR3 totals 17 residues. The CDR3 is CAISERSGETSTDTQYF. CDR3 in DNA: TGTGCCATCAGTGAGAGGAGCGGGGAGACCTCTACCGATACGCAGTATTTT.

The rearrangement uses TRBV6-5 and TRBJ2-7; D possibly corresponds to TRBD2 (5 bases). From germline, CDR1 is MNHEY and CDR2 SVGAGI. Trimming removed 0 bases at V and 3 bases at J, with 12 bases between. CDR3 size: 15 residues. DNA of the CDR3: TGTGCCAGCAGTTACTCGCATTTCGCGGGCTACGAGCAGTACTTC. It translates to CASSYSHFAGYEQYF.

CDR3 protein: CASSFQADRKDSNQPQHF. In DNA, the CDR3 is TGCGCCAGCAGCTTTCAGGCGGACAGGAAAGATAGCAATCAGCCCCAGCATTTT. V is TRBV5-1 and J is TRBJ1-5, with 7 bases that match TRBD1. The CDR3 has 18 amino acids. Germline V gene sequence: CDR1 SGHRS, CDR2 YFSETQ. V was pared by 2 bases and J by 0 bases, with 11 bases of the junction left unmatched. Variable domain in full (rest from reference TRBV5-1 and TRBJ1-5): KAGVTQTPRYLIKTRGQQVTLSCSPISGHRSVSWYQQTPGQGLQFLFEYFSETQRNKGNFPGRFSGRQFSNSRSEMNVSTLELGDSALYLCASSFQADRKDSNQPQHFGDGTRLSIL.

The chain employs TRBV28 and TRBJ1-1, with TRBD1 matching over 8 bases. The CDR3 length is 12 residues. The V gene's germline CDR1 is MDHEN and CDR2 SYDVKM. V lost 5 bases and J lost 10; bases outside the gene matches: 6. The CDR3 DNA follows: TGTGCCAGCAGTGAGGGAGACAGGGGAGCTTTCTTT. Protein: CASSEGDRGAFF.

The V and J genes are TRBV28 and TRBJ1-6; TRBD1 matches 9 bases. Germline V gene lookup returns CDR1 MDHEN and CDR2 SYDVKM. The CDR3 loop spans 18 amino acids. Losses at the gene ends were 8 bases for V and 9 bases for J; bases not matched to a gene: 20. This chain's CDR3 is CASSWGTGFIGNPSPLHF. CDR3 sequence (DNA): TGTGCCAGCTCTTGGGGGACAGGGTTCATCGGAAACCCTTCACCCCTCCACTTT.

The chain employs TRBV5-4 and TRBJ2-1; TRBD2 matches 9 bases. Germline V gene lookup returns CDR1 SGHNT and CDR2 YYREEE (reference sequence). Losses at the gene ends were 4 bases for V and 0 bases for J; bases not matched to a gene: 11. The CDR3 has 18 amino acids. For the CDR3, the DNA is TGTGCCAGCAGCGCTCGAGGGCGGGGGGGGCTCTCCTACAATGAGCAGTTCTTC. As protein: CASSARGRGGLSYNEQFF. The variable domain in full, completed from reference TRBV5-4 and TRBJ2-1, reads ETGVTQSPTHLIKTRGQQVTLRCSSQSGHNTVSWYQQALGQGPQFIFQYYREEENGRGNFPPRFSGLQFPNYSSELNVNALELDDSALYLCASSARGRGGLSYNEQFFGPGTRLTVL.

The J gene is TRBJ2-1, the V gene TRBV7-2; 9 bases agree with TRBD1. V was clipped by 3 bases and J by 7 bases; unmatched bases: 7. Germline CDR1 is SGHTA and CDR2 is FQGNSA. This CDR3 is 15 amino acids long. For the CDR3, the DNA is TGTGCCAGCAGCTTCCAGGGACAGGGAACTAATGAGCAGTTCTTC. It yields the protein CASSFQGQGTNEQFF.

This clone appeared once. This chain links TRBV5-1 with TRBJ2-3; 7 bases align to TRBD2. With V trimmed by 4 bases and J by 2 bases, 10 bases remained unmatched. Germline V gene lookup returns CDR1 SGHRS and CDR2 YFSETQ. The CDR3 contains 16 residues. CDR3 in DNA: TGCGCCAGCAGCCCCTCAGCGGGGCCTCCCACAGATACGCAGTATTTT. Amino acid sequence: CASSPSAGPPTDTQYF.

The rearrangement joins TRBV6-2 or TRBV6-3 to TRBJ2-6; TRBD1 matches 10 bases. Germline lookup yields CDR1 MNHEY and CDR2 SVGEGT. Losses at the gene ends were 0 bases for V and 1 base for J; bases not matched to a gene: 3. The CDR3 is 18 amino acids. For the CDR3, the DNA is TGTGCCAGCAGTTACTCCGACAGGGGGCTTTCTGGGGCCAACGTCCTGACTTTC. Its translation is CASSYSDRGLSGANVLTF.

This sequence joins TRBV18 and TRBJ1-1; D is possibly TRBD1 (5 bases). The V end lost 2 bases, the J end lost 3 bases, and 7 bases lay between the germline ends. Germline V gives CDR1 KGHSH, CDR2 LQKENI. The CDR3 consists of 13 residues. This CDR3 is CASSPTRDTEAFF. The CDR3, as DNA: TGTGCCAGCTCACCAACCAGGGACACTGAAGCTTTCTTT.

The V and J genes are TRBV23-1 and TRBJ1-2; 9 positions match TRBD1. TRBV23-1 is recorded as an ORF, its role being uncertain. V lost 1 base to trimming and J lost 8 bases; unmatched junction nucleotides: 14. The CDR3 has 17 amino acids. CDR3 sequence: CASSQYFFGTGLCGYTF. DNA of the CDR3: TGCGCCAGCAGTCAATATTTTTTTGGGACAGGGTTATGCGGCTACACCTTC.